Listed here are 22 T cell receptor beta chains from one sample, sequenced in a study of cytomegalovirus exposure and HLA in healthy donors. Repertoires were generated with immunoSEQ multiplex PCR, while TCRdb's copy carries only in-frame clones and drops some. The sample carries over 200,000 clones, over 75% recorded once. Sequencing was carried out using PBMCs. The receptor set was obtained from a woman between 18 and 29 years old in good health and CMV-seropositive.

This rearrangement joins TRBV6-5 to TRBJ2-3; tentatively, D is TRBD2 (6 bases). Looked up from germline, CDR1 is MNHEY and CDR2 is SVGAGI. Trimming took 6 bases from V and 8 from J, leaving 18 bases between them. The CDR3 covers 14 residues. Here the CDR3 reads CASRKEGSLRTQYF. CDR3 nucleotides: TGTGCCAGCAGGAAGGAGGGGAGTCTACGTACGCAGTATTTT.

A note on this clone: The germline gene is not matched at one end of the junction; a read error may be the cause. The rearrangement joins TRBV10-2 to TRBJ1-5, with 8 positions matching TRBD1. The CDR3 contains 14 residues. The V gene's germline CDR1 is WSHSY and CDR2 SAAADI. CDR3 sequence reads: CASSVTAQTGDLNF. The CDR3 nucleotides read TGCGCCAGCAGTGTGACAGCCCAGACAGGGGACTTGAATTTT.

The chain links TRBV5-6 to TRBJ1-1; possible D gene TRBD1, 5 bases. The CDR3 has 15 residues. V dropped 6 bases and J dropped 0 bases, with 15 bases sitting between them. From germline, CDR1 is SGHDT and CDR2 YYEEEE. CDR3 DNA sequence: TGTGCCAGCACCTGGACATTGAAGGTGAACACTGAAGCTTTCTTT. The encoded protein is CASTWTLKVNTEAFF.

The chain joins TRBV2 to TRBJ2-7; TRBD2 aligns across 7 bases. The CDR3 loop spans 14 amino acids. Per germline, CDR1 SNHLY and CDR2 FYNNEI. The V segment lost 6 bases and the J segment 1 base; nucleotides outside the gene matches: 6. CDR3 sequence reads: CASRGGRLSYEQYF. CDR3 nucleotide sequence: TGTGCCAGCAGGGGAGGGCGATTATCCTACGAGCAGTACTTC.

The J gene is TRBJ2-7, the V gene TRBV28, with TRBD2 matching 10 bases. Germline-derived CDR1 and CDR2 are MDHEN and SYDVKM. CDR3 size: 16 residues. V was clipped by 6 bases and J by 2 bases; unmatched bases: 10. The CDR3 region has the DNA TGTGCCAGCAGGTCCGTGGCTAGCGGGAGTCCCTACGAGCAGTACTTC. Protein product: CASRSVASGSPYEQYF.

The genes are TRBV19 and TRBJ1-5, with TRBD1 matching over 7 bases. Germline V gene data show CDR1 as LNHDA and CDR2 as SQIVND (reference sequence). V was clipped by 0 bases and J by 5 bases; unmatched bases: 4. The CDR3 contains 15 residues. This CDR3 is CASSIDRGAHQPQHF. CDR3 DNA: TGTGCCAGTAGTATAGACAGGGGGGCTCATCAGCCCCAGCATTTT.

With respect to this clone: The sample has other DNA sequences that encode this CDR3 too. The CDR3 nucleotides are TGTGCCAGCAGCGTAGCGGATACGCAGTATTTT. This encodes CASSVADTQYF. J is TRBJ2-3 and V is TRBV9; unclear D gene. V shed 0 bases and J shed 6 bases, with 2 bases lying between them. This CDR3 spans 11 amino acids. Germline V lookup: CDR1 SGDLS, CDR2 YYNGEE.

The V and J genes are TRBV6-1 and TRBJ2-1, with 7 nucleotides matching TRBD2. J gave up 4 bases and V 8 bases, and 11 bases lay outside the gene matches. This CDR3 spans 15 amino acids. Germline values: CDR1 MNHNS, CDR2 SASEGT. This chain's CDR3 is CASALSSGFYNEQFF. The CDR3 nucleotides are TGTGCCAGCGCCCTCAGTAGCGGGTTTTACAATGAGCAGTTCTTC.

The chain uses TRBV10-3 and TRBJ1-2; TRBD1 is a possible D gene (5 bases). Germline-derived CDR1 and CDR2 are ENHRY and SYGVKD. Trimming left V 5 bases short and J 7 bases short, with 17 bases between. The CDR3 has 14 amino acids. CDR3 sequence reads: CAISTTESPPGYTF. The DNA of the CDR3 is TGTGCCATCAGTACGACAGAATCCCCCCCTGGCTACACCTTC.

This chain links TRBV28 with TRBJ2-7; possibly TRBD1 for D (5 bases). The ends were cut back, 7 bases at V and 6 bases at J, with 16 bases in the middle. The CDR3 is 13 amino acids. Per the germline V gene, CDR1 is MDHEN and CDR2 is SYDVKM. The CDR3 bases are TGTGCCAGCAAAGCCAGGGTAAGGGGCGAGCAGTACTTC. Protein sequence: CASKARVRGEQYF.

The J gene is TRBJ1-3, the V gene TRBV10-2; 8 positions match TRBD1. Germline trimming cut 6 bases from V and 4 bases from J; bases unmatched to any gene: 8. The CDR3 covers 15 residues. The germline CDR1 and CDR2 sequences are WSHSY and SAAADI. The CDR3 DNA follows: TGCGCCAGCAGGGACAGGGAGGTGGAAGGAAACACCATATATTTT. Translated, it gives CASRDREVEGNTIYF.

This rearrangement joins TRBV6-5 to TRBJ2-7, with TRBD2 matching over 8 bases. The J segment lost 6 bases and the V segment lost 4 bases, leaving 8 bases of the junction unmatched. CDR1 is MNHEY, CDR2 SVGAGI, per germline. CDR3 length equals 14 residues. In nucleotides, the CDR3 is TGTGCCAGCAGTTTTCGGGAGGGCCTGGGCGAGCAGTACTTC. It is translated as CASSFREGLGEQYF.

The rearrangement links TRBV9 to TRBJ1-1; the D gene is possibly TRBD1 (6 bases). Germline CDR1 reads SGDLS; CDR2 reads YYNGEE. Trimming removed 2 bases from V and 5 bases from J, with 10 bases in between. There are 13 residues in the CDR3. This CDR3 is CASSVSQGTEAFF. The CDR3 DNA sequence: TGTGCCAGCAGCGTCTCACAGGGAACTGAAGCTTTCTTT.

This chain connects TRBV27 to TRBJ1-1; D perhaps matches TRBD1 (6 bases). The CDR3 has 14 amino acids. Germline lookup yields CDR1 MNHEY and CDR2 SMNVEV (reference sequence). Trimming removed 3 bases at V and 2 bases at J, with 10 bases between. CDR3 coding DNA: TGTGCCAGCAGTTTCCAGGGGACCAACACTGAAGCTTTCTTT. It yields the protein CASSFQGTNTEAFF.

This clone was observed once. The germline gene is not matched at one end of the junction; a read error may be the cause. The rearrangement uses TRBV2 and TRBJ2-7; no reliable D call. This CDR3 has 11 residues. The germline V gene encodes CDR1 SNHLY and CDR2 FYNNEI. The CDR3 here is CASSEALRLAF. CDR3 nucleotides: TGTGCCAGCAGTGAAGCGCTTCGTTTAGCTTTC.

This clone occurred a few times. This chain connects TRBV2 to TRBJ1-2; 10 bases are shared with TRBD1. The CDR3 runs 15 residues. Trimming cost V 2 bases and J 8 bases; bases outside gene matches: 8. CDR1 and CDR2 from the germline V gene are SNHLY and FYNNEI. CDR3 nucleotide sequence: TGTGCCAGCAGTGAAAGACAGGGGGCGATCGAAGGCTACACCTTC. Amino acids: CASSERQGAIEGYTF.

The chain is built from TRBV28 and TRBJ2-7; D is possibly TRBD2 (6 bases). Per germline, CDR1 MDHEN and CDR2 SYDVKM. The CDR3 has 13 residues. Trimming took 3 bases from V and 2 from J, leaving 8 bases between them. The CDR3 DNA is TGTGCCAGCAGTTTGGAGGGGACCTACGAGCAGTACTTC. Translation gives CASSLEGTYEQYF.

The rearrangement joins TRBV18 to TRBJ1-2, with D uncertain. Germline CDR1 reads KGHSH; CDR2 reads LQKENI. The CDR3 length is 15 residues. V gave up 3 bases and J gave up 3 bases, with 14 bases separating them. The CDR3 spells CASSPDVLADYGYTF. The CDR3 nucleotides read TGTGCCAGCTCACCCGATGTCCTTGCGGACTATGGCTACACCTTC.

The CDR3 DNA sequence: TGTGCCAGCAGTTTCCTCCTAGCGGGAGTTCCCTACAATGAGCAGTTCTTC. Protein product: CASSFLLAGVPYNEQFF. The chain employs TRBV28 and TRBJ2-1; 10 nucleotides agree with TRBD2. Germline loops: CDR1 MDHEN, CDR2 SYDVKM. The length of the CDR3 is 17 residues. V was pared by 3 bases and J by 2 bases, with 7 bases of the junction left unmatched.

The chain recombines TRBV5-1 with TRBJ2-7; TRBD2 might be the D (6 bases). The length of the CDR3 is 16 residues. Trimming left V 0 bases short and J 3 bases short, with 16 bases between. CDR1 is SGHRS and CDR2 is YFSETQ in the germline V gene. The CDR3 loop is CASSLGRGGPHYEQYF. The CDR3 nucleotides are TGCGCCAGCAGCTTGGGGAGGGGAGGTCCCCACTACGAGCAGTACTTC.

This chain uses TRBV27 with TRBJ2-3; D is unresolved. Germline lookup yields CDR1 MNHEY and CDR2 SMNVEV (reference sequence). This CDR3 has 15 residues. Trimming removed 6 bases from V and 4 bases from J, with 17 bases in between. As DNA, the CDR3 is TGTGCCAGCAGCCCCGACTTCGGGTCCCCAGATACGCAGTATTTT. Its protein product is CASSPDFGSPDTQYF.

The chain uses TRBV29-1 and TRBJ2-1; D is possibly TRBD2 (6 bases). V was pared by 6 bases and J by 8 bases, with 11 bases between. Germline V CDR1 and CDR2: SQVTM, ANQGSEA. This CDR3 has 11 residues. The CDR3 reads CSVWRGYEQFF. CDR3 nucleotides: TGCAGCGTCTGGCGGGGCTATGAGCAGTTCTTC.